The present TCR beta chain was sequenced within a study of CD8 T cells in ankylosing spondylitis. Study outcomes and limitations: Made up of about eight highly homologous variants, a TCR beta motif appeared characteristic of ankylosing spondylitis blood.

Construction of TCR beta libraries was performed using quantitative 5'-RACE with molecular barcodes. TCRdb processed the 5' RACE reads anew with MiXCR; each CDR3 protein has one entry. The sample gives about 750,000 distinct CDR3 sequences, 15% to 20% of which show up once; under 20% is in the top ten. A few counts support this clonotype. Its antigen is not identified. CDR1 is SGHDT, CDR2 YYEEEE, per germline. This CDR3 is built from 17 residues. J gave up 4 bases and V 4 bases, and 14 bases lay outside the gene matches. Specimen: blood, either unsorted or a sorted T cell fraction (not recorded which). The V call is TRBV5-6, the J call TRBJ2-1; 7 bases are shared with TRBD2. This receptor was identified in a male donor with ankylosing spondylitis. The CDR3 DNA follows: TGTGCCAGCAGCCCTAGGAGGGCGGGAGATGGTTACAATGAGCAGTTCTTC. Translation: CASSPRRAGDGYNEQFF. The full variable domain, completed using reference TRBV5-6 and TRBJ2-1, is DAGVTQSPTHLIKTRGQQVTLRCSPKSGHDTVSWYQQALGQGPQFIFQYYEEEERQRGNFPDRFSGHQFPNYSSELNVNALLLGDSALYLCASSPRRAGDGYNEQFFGPGTRLTVL.